The entry below gives a single T cell receptor beta chain sequence along with its context. These data come from a study of cytotoxic CD8 clonotypes in ibrutinib-treated CLL. Turning to the study itself: Among the patients, roughly ten presented as relapsed/refractory and about 14 as treatment-naive; around 18 showed unmutated IGHV.

Here immunoSEQ multiplex PCR was the method, and the copy in TCRdb shows in-frame clones only, minus some. Of approximately 35,000 clones listed, 60% to 80% are singletons. The clonotype originates from a human donor with chronic lymphocytic leukemia. This specimen was PBMCs, taken at disease progression, from a patient treated with ibrutinib.

The CDR3 DNA reads TGCGCCAGCAGCCAACCCGGACAGCCAAATCAGCCCCAGCATTTT. This gives the protein CASSQPGQPNQPQHF. The chain couples TRBV4-1 to TRBJ1-5; TRBD1 might be the D (6 bases). The CDR3 loop spans 15 amino acids. From germline, CDR1 is MGHRA and CDR2 YSYEKL. V dropped 2 bases and J dropped 4 bases, with 12 bases sitting between them.